These T cell receptor beta chains were read from a single sample in a study of cytomegalovirus exposure and HLA in healthy donors. Assay: immunoSEQ multiplex PCR; the TCRdb copy retains only in-frame clones and omits some. This table holds about 110,000 clones, over 65% found once. Sequencing was carried out using PBMCs. The receptors derive from a woman aged 25 to 39 in good health and CMV-seronegative. CDR3s include the opening cysteine and the closing phenylalanine or tryptophan. D genes are given only for firm matches. Size tells how often a clone was seen (once, few, many) or the class of an expanded clone, and some rows leave it out.

D,V,size,J,CDR3,DNA
-,TRBV5-1,-,TRBJ2-2,CASSLLRGPTGELFF,TGCGCCAGCAGCTTACTGCGGGGCCCAACCGGGGAGCTGTTTTTT
-,TRBV9,-,TRBJ1-2,CASSLSGWEGYTF,TGTGCCAGCAGCTTGTCGGGGTGGGAAGGCTACACCTTC
TRBD2,TRBV29-1,few,TRBJ2-1,CSAVKREGYNEQFF,TGCAGCGCCGTCAAGCGGGAGGGATACAATGAGCAGTTCTTC
TRBD1,TRBV4-3,-,TRBJ2-3,CASSQWGTGGVLRTDTQYF,TGCGCCAGCAGCCAATGGGGGACAGGGGGGGTACTAAGAACAGATACGCAGTATTTT
TRBD2,TRBV7-9,medium-sized,TRBJ2-1,CASSWPSGWGDEQFF,TGTGCCAGCAGCTGGCCTAGCGGGTGGGGGGATGAGCAGTTCTTC
TRBD1,TRBV5-4,-,TRBJ1-1,CASSLTVPGGSTEAFF,TGTGCCAGCAGCTTGACGGTGCCAGGGGGCTCCACTGAAGCTTTCTTT
TRBD1,TRBV11-2,few,TRBJ2-1,CASSSGQGAYNEQFF,TGTGCCAGCAGCTCGGGACAGGGGGCCTACAATGAGCAGTTCTTC
TRBD2,TRBV27,-,TRBJ2-7,CASSLAGISYEQYF,TGTGCCAGCTCACTAGCGGGGATCTCCTACGAGCAGTACTTC
TRBD1,TRBV7-2,-,TRBJ2-7,CASSLARGLSEQYF,TGTGCCAGCAGCTTAGCCAGGGGGCTGTCCGAGCAGTACTTC
-,TRBV28,-,TRBJ1-5,CASSLPQRQPQHF,TGTGCCAGCAGTTTACCCCAGCGCCAGCCCCAGCATTTT
TRBD1,TRBV9,few,TRBJ1-4,CASSVEGQPNEKLFF,TGTGCCAGCAGCGTAGAGGGACAGCCAAATGAAAAACTGTTTTTT
-,TRBV28,-,TRBJ2-2,CASRGPWTGELFF,TGTGCCAGCAGGGGGCCTTGGACCGGGGAGCTGTTTTTT
-,TRBV4-1,-,TRBJ2-7,CASSQDSGGGGETYEQYF,TGCGCCAGCAGCCAAGATTCGGGGGGCGGGGGCGAAACCTACGAGCAGTACTTC
-,TRBV30,-,TRBJ2-7,CAWSKGGTNPYEQYF,TGTGCCTGGAGTAAGGGGGGGACAAACCCCTACGAGCAGTACTTC
-,TRBV30,once,TRBJ2-2,CASPGTLNTGELFF,TGTGCCTCCCCCGGGACACTCAACACCGGGGAGCTGTTTTTT
TRBD1,TRBV29-1,-,TRBJ2-1,CSVRDSSYNEQFF,TGCAGCGTGAGGGACAGCTCCTACAATGAGCAGTTCTTC
-,TRBV10-3,-,TRBJ1-4,CAISESLGAGEKLFF,TGTGCCATCAGTGAGTCGCTGGGGGCGGGCGAAAAACTGTTTTTT
TRBD1,TRBV28,-,TRBJ1-4,CASLEGQGALGEKLFF,TGTGCCAGTTTGGAGGGACAGGGGGCTTTGGGTGAAAAACTGTTTTTT
-,TRBV4-1,-,TRBJ1-1,CASSQGKALEAFF,TGCGCCAGCAGCCAAGGTAAAGCTCTTGAAGCTTTCTTT
TRBD2,TRBV5-4,-,TRBJ2-3,CASSPRGGASGVLIADTQYF,TGTGCCAGCAGCCCGAGGGGGGGTGCTAGCGGGGTACTCATCGCAGATACGCAGTATTTT
TRBD1,TRBV2,-,TRBJ2-3,CASREQGISTDTQYF,TGTGCCAGCAGGGAACAGGGGATTTCCACAGATACGCAGTATTTT
TRBD2,TRBV7-2,-,TRBJ2-7,CASSLGSGSPYEQYF,TGTGCCAGCAGCTTAGGTAGCGGGAGCCCCTACGAGCAGTACTTC
TRBD2,TRBV5-1,-,TRBJ2-7,CASSPTSGASYEQYF,TGCGCCAGCAGCCCCACTAGCGGGGCGTCCTACGAGCAGTACTTC
TRBD1,TRBV6-5,-,TRBJ2-7,CASSPGQNSYEQYF,TGTGCCAGCAGTCCGGGACAGAACTCGTACGAGCAGTACTTC
-,TRBV7-2,-,TRBJ1-6,CASSLLGRPVNSPLHF,TGTGCCAGCAGCTTACTAGGCCGCCCAGTTAATTCACCCCTCCACTTT
TRBD1,TRBV4-3,-,TRBJ1-2,CASSQADRSLYGYTF,TGCGCCAGCAGCCAAGCGGACAGGAGTCTCTATGGCTACACCTTC
TRBD2,TRBV10-3,-,TRBJ2-7,CAISDAKAGSSYEQYF,TGTGCCATCAGTGATGCGAAAGCGGGAAGCTCCTACGAGCAGTACTTC
-,TRBV7-8,-,TRBJ1-2,CASSLDNPSYGYTF,TGTGCCAGCAGCTTAGACAATCCCAGCTATGGCTACACCTTC
-,TRBV4-1,few,TRBJ2-1,CASRGGRFSSYNEQFF,TGCGCCAGCAGAGGGGGACGGTTTTCATCCTACAATGAGCAGTTCTTC
TRBD1,TRBV6-5,-,TRBJ2-7,CASRPTGTYEQYF,TGTGCCAGCAGACCGACAGGGACCTACGAGCAGTACTTC
TRBD2,TRBV7-7,-,TRBJ2-3,CASSLGLASADTQYF,TGTGCTAGCAGCCTTGGACTAGCGAGCGCAGATACGCAGTATTTT
TRBD1,TRBV29-1,-,TRBJ2-7,CSVRGQGAREQYF,TGCAGCGTACGAGGACAGGGGGCCCGGGAGCAGTACTTC
-,TRBV9,-,TRBJ1-6,CASSVKESSNSPLHF,TGTGCCAGCAGCGTAAAGGAGTCCTCCAATTCACCCCTCCACTTT